One T cell receptor beta chain is described in this entry. The antigen remains unidentified. This record comes from a study of blood T cells in healthy people across ages. Study-wide findings and caveats: Donor CMV status was unknown, possibly confounding expanded clonotype changes.

Total RNA extraction produced at least 5 micrograms (per sample) for the study. A second PCR of 7 to 11 cycles used a sample-barcoded 5' primer and a J-beta primer mix. Every sample returned 2.5 million or more CDR3-containing paired-end reads. TCRdb ran MiXCR on the 5' RACE reads and lists one entry per CDR3 protein. The table includes under 2,000,000 distinct CDR3 sequences, around 50% detected once. This TCR was sampled from a middle-aged woman in good health. Sequencing was performed on blood.

CDR3 protein: CSARGGEAENTGELFF. CDR3 DNA: TGCAGTGCTAGAGGCGGGGAAGCCGAGAACACCGGGGAGCTGTTTTTT. This chain connects TRBV20-1 to TRBJ2-2, with D perhaps TRBD2 (6 bases). This CDR3 contains 16 residues. Germline CDR1 is DFQATT and CDR2 is SNEGSKA (reference sequence). Trimming pared 1 base from V and 1 base from J, leaving 13 bases between.